The present entry profiles one T cell receptor (beta chain) with its context. It lacks a known antigen. Nothing much larger sits one base from this clone, and base qualities are not available. V was cut back by 0 bases and J by 5 bases, leaving a gap of 13 bases between them. Including the terminal cysteine and phenylalanine, the CDR3 comprises 15 residues. The entry retains the CDR3 DNA only, 45 bases that are in frame from base 1. As encoded in the germline V gene, CDR1 is LGHNA while CDR2 is YSLEER. This record comes from a study of cytomegalovirus exposure and HLA in healthy donors (dated by TCRdb to 2015 to 2018). Background for the entire study: In an earlier analysis of under 750 of the donors, around 300 Gb of sequence data and 95 million to 130 million unique TCR beta sequences from roughly 200 million T cells were reported. Among approximately 370 genotyped donors of the cohort, an average of around 240,000 unique TCR beta nucleotide sequences was sequenced per donor, of which about 19% were non-productive. Of the roughly 430 genotyped donors, about 84% fell in the genetic ancestry cluster associated with self-reported Caucasian donors. High-throughput TCR immunosequencing, statistical association of individual TCRs with disease status, and machine learning were combined to predict cytomegalovirus infection status. Four to six DR-DQ haplotypes were handled as single units for association and clustering because linkage in the cohort was strong. Rather than using new phenotypic data, the later analysis identified candidate immune exposures from TCR beta sequences and from how often those sequences occurred across donors. A later genetic analysis used genome-wide SNP genotypes for 398 of the 666 donors, treating that subset as a discovery cohort. Typing coverage differed by locus: A, B, C, DRB1 and DQB1 were typed in roughly 629-630 donors, DQA1 in roughly 510, DPA1 in approximately 610, and DPB1 in 450 to 480. Besides the first cohort of 666 subjects, a separate validation cohort made up of some 110 different subjects was used. All discovery cohort repertoires had been generated using a single sequencing platform. HLA typing included class I and class II loci at four-digit resolution. In an earlier analysis of about 590 of the donors, high-throughput TCR beta sequencing was used to judge whether each TCR beta V gene segment behaved as functional or pseudogenic. The study profiled the T cell repertoires of some 610 subjects by immunosequencing and related them to cytomegalovirus serostatus. The study aimed to test whether signatures of past pathogen exposure could be identified by cataloging public T cell receptors. An early release that covered roughly 600 HLA-typed donors contained around 300 gigabases of sequencing data and 70 million to 100 million unique TCR sequences. Donor age, sex, ethnicity and CMV serostatus were collected together with the repertoire data. A later analysis re-examined previously published TCR beta repertoires from 600 to 700 donors and added high-resolution HLA genotyping to investigate patterns of TCR occurrence.

Study-wide findings and limitations: In both the original and validation cohorts, the classifier was reported to diagnose cytomegalovirus status with high specificity and sensitivity. A few of the identified cytomegalovirus-associated TCR beta chains were confirmed in vitro to be specific for cytomegalovirus antigens. Some IMGT-functional V segments, including TRBV6-2 and TRBV6-3, could not be distinguished by the 87-base-pair reads and were therefore excluded. Correlated functional status among segregating V segments might be attributable to linkage disequilibrium, but an unknown experimental factor could not be ruled out. In an earlier analysis of some 500 of the donors, most TCR beta V segments appeared in productive rearrangements about 87% or about 30% of the time, broadly matching IMGT annotations. A later analysis found that TCR association rates varied across HLA loci, with DRB1 alleles showing the most associated TCRs and HLA-C alleles the fewest. Most TCR sequences were observed very rarely across donors, whereas some public TCRs were present in many individuals. Strong co-occurrence of HLA alleles, especially DR and DQ, made assigning TCR associations to individual alleles difficult. In a later analysis, HLA-associated TCR beta chains showed more clonal expansion and lower generation probabilities than non-associated chains that were equally common. The presence/absence analyses assumed that sequencing depth was roughly uniform across donors, and that assumption may not be true. The authors suggested that the approach could potentially be generalized to other disease states and immunological phenotypes. The earlier analysis of around 600 of the donors excluded some 16 rarely observed V segments, including chromosome 9 orphons, because counts were too low. In the study, around 150 TCR beta chains were listed as associated with cytomegalovirus. Several of the top co-occurrence clusters appeared to be linked to parvovirus B19, influenza, CMV and Epstein-Barr virus, according to a later analysis. The sequencing pipeline was judged likely to have produced a cluster of highly shared sequence variants as a technical artifact. In this cohort, only TCR beta chains were sequenced, and detectable features were limited by the absence of alpha or paired-chain data. CMV serostatus was the only immune exposure information available for the cohort. A further reported finding was that TCR beta sequences accurately predicted the HLA-A and HLA-B alleles for most subjects in the first cohort. In a later analysis, 16,951 TCR beta sequences were associated with specific HLA alleles at a false discovery rate of 0.05. An association between a missense DCLRE1C variant and V-gene and J-gene trimming of TCR beta chains was found in a later genetic analysis and replicated in an independent cohort. A later analysis found that most CMV-associated TCR beta chains appeared HLA-restricted, with HLA associations seemingly driven largely by CMV exposure. Because HLA typing was unavailable for some donors at each locus, only the typed subset was used in association tests. A later genetic analysis reported fewer N-insertions in productive TCRs among donors in an Asian-associated ancestry cluster than the 666-donor mean.

The library was made by the immunoSEQ multiplex PCR assay. A mixture of 60 forward primers for TCR Vbeta segments and 13 reverse primers for TCR Jbeta segments was used in the multiplex PCR. The CDR3 region of rearranged TCR beta genes was amplified from genomic DNA by a multiplex PCR assay. On the Illumina HiSeq System, the amplified TCR beta libraries were sequenced as 87-base-pair reads. Per the source publication's procedure: A later analysis counted about 76 million unique TCR beta chains across the 500 to 850 repertoires, and 9 million to 14 million of these chains were shared by at least two donors. Raw reads were error-corrected and collapsed into unique sequences with a nearest-neighbor algorithm that merged closely related sequences to remove PCR and sequencing errors. V, D and J gene segments were assigned by aligning CDR3 sequences to IMGT reference sequences. For a sequence to be retained, a match of at least six nucleotides was required to both a V gene segment and a J gene segment. Rearrangements were called productive when the CDR3 lacked stop codons and stayed in frame with V and J; all others were non-productive. Following IMGT convention, CDR3 was defined as the stretch from the second conserved V-encoded cysteine up to the conserved J-encoded phenylalanine. In an earlier analysis of more than 550 of the donors, sequences lacking an unambiguous match to a single V gene segment were excluded. An earlier analysis of 587 of the donors called V segments functional above 56.7% productive rearrangements and segregating when the between-donor standard deviation exceeded 5%. A statistical classification framework was built for diagnosing cytomegalovirus status from the catalog of TCR beta chain sequences. A later analysis assigned V and J genes by comparing TCR nucleotide sequences with IMGT/GENE-DB human TR gene sequences. In a later analysis, CDR3 sequences and most-parsimonious VDJ recombination scenarios were assigned using the TCRdist pipeline. In a later analysis, each TCR beta chain was defined by its CDR3 amino acid sequence together with its V-gene family, and reads lacking a unique V-gene family were excluded. In a later analysis, fewer than 650 highly shared, low-generation-probability nucleotide sequences were removed to address suspected cross-contamination and a sequencing artifact. In a later analysis, a clonal expansion index for each public chain was calculated from normalized within-repertoire ranks of inferred template counts. Generation probabilities in a later analysis came from a VDJ recombination model fitted to out-of-frame rearrangements, and those results were checked against IGoR. In a later analysis, hypergeometric tests were used to score TCR-TCR, TCR-HLA and TCR-CMV co-occurrence, with a repertoire-size bias correction applied to TCR pairs. To estimate false discovery rates, a later analysis permuted the HLA or CMV assignments 20 times. In a later analysis, co-occurring TCRs were grouped using DBSCAN, and TCRdist sequence similarity was added for clustering within HLA-allele-positive subsets. Repertoires with fewer than 30,000 or more than 120,000 public chains, plus five repertoires with anomalous nucleotide sharing, were excluded from co-occurrence clustering. TCRdb's version of the immuneACCESS table is confined to in-frame rearrangements and falls short of the full clone set. An unresolved V gene accounts for under half of the shortfall where checked; the remainder is of unknown origin. V and J calls and clone size come straight from that table; D and trimming were deduced from the DNA. This sample is represented by about 110,000 clones; under 85% of them were singletons. The top ten clonotypes cover roughly 1.2% of the sample.

The cohort comprised hundreds of healthy bone marrow donors. Cohort members were all nominally healthy when sampled, although unrecorded immune exposures were likely present. The donor was CMV seronegative and was included in the group of approximately 350 seronegative cohort members. Every donor gave a peripheral blood sample, and the peripheral blood mononuclear cells from that sample were used for TCR beta sequencing. The Qiagen DNeasy Blood Extraction Kit was used to extract genomic DNA from the blood cell samples. This clonotype originated in a man aged 35-49 years in good health and CMV-seronegative. Material for sequencing was PBMCs. The chain couples TRBV4-3 to TRBJ1-1, and TRBD1 may be the D gene, going by 5 matching bases. In nucleotide form, the sequence is TGCGCCAGCAGCCAAGATCACGGGGGTTGGACTGAAGCTTTCTTT. Its protein is CASSQDHGGWTEAFF.